The rows below give T cell receptor beta chains drawn from one sample of a study of shared clonotypes between healthy human individuals. Sequenced by immunoSEQ multiplex PCR; TCRdb stores in-frame clones only, minus some. This sample has about 1.5 million clones, with approximately 96% found just once. The sequencing sample was made of naive CD4+ T cells sorted from blood. The origin of the receptors is a man aged 30-40 years in good health. CDR3s include the opening cysteine and the closing phenylalanine or tryptophan. Fields, in order: CDR3 DNA, CDR3 protein, clone size, J gene, V gene, D gene. D genes are given only for firm matches. Some rows have no size entry. The others give once, few or many, or a class for an expanded clone.

TGTGCCAGCAGCCAGGTGGGCTACGAGCAGTACTTC CASSQVGYEQYF NA TRBJ2-7 TRBV7-2 NA
TGTGCCACCAGCCCGCGGACTTCTGCGGGTAAGCCCCAGCATTTT CATSPRTSAGKPQHF NA TRBJ1-5 TRBV15 NA
TGCGCCAGCAGACCTCTAGCGGGGGGTCCCGGCGAGCAGTACTTC CASRPLAGGPGEQYF NA TRBJ2-7 TRBV4-1 TRBD2
TGTGCCAGCTCACCATGGACAGGGGGCCACGAGCAGTACTTC CASSPWTGGHEQYF NA TRBJ2-7 TRBV18 TRBD1
TGTCCGACCCGCGCTCAGCCCCAGCATTTT CPTRAQPQHF NA TRBJ1-5 TRBV25-1 NA
TGTGCCAGCAGCTCAGACAGGGCCCGCTCCTACGAGCAGTACTTC CASSSDRARSYEQYF NA TRBJ2-7 TRBV11-2 TRBD1
TGTGCCAGCAGCAATCCATGGTTGAAGGGAGGAGAGACCCAGTACTTC CASSNPWLKGGETQYF NA TRBJ2-5 TRBV21-1 NA
TGTGCCAGCTCACCAATCACAGGGTTTGGAAACACCATATATTTT CASSPITGFGNTIYF NA TRBJ1-3 TRBV18 NA
TGTGCCAGCAGCATCGGACTAGCGGGGCAAGAGACCCAGTACTTC CASSIGLAGQETQYF NA TRBJ2-5 TRBV11-2 TRBD2
TGTGCCAGCAGTGACGGAGCGGGAGAGCAGTTCTTC CASSDGAGEQFF NA TRBJ2-1 TRBV6-4 TRBD2
TGTGCCAGCACCCGAAGACAGGGTTTAGTTACCGGGGAGCTGTTTTTT CASTRRQGLVTGELFF NA TRBJ2-2 TRBV2 TRBD1
TGTGCCAGCAGCTTAGCCGCCACGGGCGACGAGCAGTACTTC CASSLAATGDEQYF NA TRBJ2-7 TRBV11-2 NA
TGCAGCGTTGTGGGTAACCTCCAGCAGACCCAGTACTTC CSVVGNLQQTQYF NA TRBJ2-5 TRBV29-1 NA
TGTGCCAGCAGTCCCGCCCCCCTGGCCGGGATTCCTGGGGAGCTGTTTTTT CASSPAPLAGIPGELFF NA TRBJ2-2 TRBV27 NA
TGCAGCGTTGAACGCTCTGGGGCGGGGATCAATGAGCAGTTCTTC CSVERSGAGINEQFF NA TRBJ2-1 TRBV29-1 NA
TGTGCCACCCACCTGTATGCAGGGCCAGGTGGCGCGATCGGGGAGCTGTTTTTT CATHLYAGPGGAIGELFF NA TRBJ2-2 TRBV9 NA
TGTGCCAGCAGCCCTAGCCCTAACACCGGGGAGCTGTTTTTT CASSPSPNTGELFF NA TRBJ2-2 TRBV6-4 NA
TGCGCCAGTACCGGACAGGTCGCAGATACGCAGTATTTT CASTGQVADTQYF once TRBJ2-3 TRBV5-1 TRBD1
TGTGCCAGCAGCATTAGGGGACAGCCCAAAAACATTCAGTACTTC CASSIRGQPKNIQYF NA TRBJ2-4 TRBV9 TRBD1
TGTGCCAGCTCACAGAGAGGGACTAGCGGGAGGATTAATACGCAGTATTTT CASSQRGTSGRINTQYF NA TRBJ2-3 TRBV18 TRBD2
TGTGCCAGCAGCGTAGCTGGGGCGGGAGGCCGATCCTACAATGAGCAGTTCTTC CASSVAGAGGRSYNEQFF NA TRBJ2-1 TRBV9 TRBD2
TGTGCCAGCAGGAAACCGGGACTCTCCTACGAGCAGTACTTC CASRKPGLSYEQYF once TRBJ2-7 TRBV27 NA
TGTGCCAGCAGTTACTCGAGACGCGGGAGCGATGAGCAGTTCTTC CASSYSRRGSDEQFF once TRBJ2-1 TRBV6-5 TRBD2
TGTGCCAGTAGTATCCGGACTAGCGGGAGTTTGCTTCAAGAGACCCAGTACTTC CASSIRTSGSLLQETQYF NA TRBJ2-5 TRBV19 TRBD2
TGTGCCAGCAGCTTAGCGGAGGAGGACACTGAAGCTTTCTTT CASSLAEEDTEAFF NA TRBJ1-1 TRBV13 NA
TGTGCCAGCAGCTTGCCGGGACCAGCGGGCAATGAGCAGTTCTTC CASSLPGPAGNEQFF NA TRBJ2-1 TRBV5-4 NA
TGTGCCAGCAGTGAATGGTACAGCGCAAACGACCGCTATGGCTACACCTTC CASSEWYSANDRYGYTF NA TRBJ1-2 TRBV6-1 NA